This T cell receptor (beta chain) came from a study of T cells after yellow fever vaccination. Regarding the study as a whole: Subsequent booster samples again held most clones from primary vaccination (96% CD4, about 90% CD8). Researchers noted that a small share of clonotypes showed up in both CD4 and CD8 compartments. Faster peaking, at day 5 versus 15, marked a secondary response that was weaker.

One entry per CDR3 protein, called by TCRdb with MiXCR from the 5' RACE reads. The data show some 500,000 distinct CDR3 sequences, with roughly 14% seen just once and more than 12% held by the top ten. A word on this clonotype: Its cognate antigen is unknown.

Germline CDR1 and CDR2: DFQATT and SNEGSKA (reference sequence). CDR3 size: 16 residues. V lost 0 bases and J 4 bases, leaving 17 bases between the germline ends. The chain is built from TRBV20-1 and TRBJ2-3; the D is unclear. This sequence was found in a man aged 25-45 years who received the YFV17D yellow fever vaccine. Sample: PBMCs, taken on the day of the yellow fever booster vaccination. CDR3 region: CSARDLRGRTPDTQYF. As DNA, the CDR3 is TGCAGTGCTAGAGATCTTCGTGGGCGCACCCCAGATACGCAGTATTTT.